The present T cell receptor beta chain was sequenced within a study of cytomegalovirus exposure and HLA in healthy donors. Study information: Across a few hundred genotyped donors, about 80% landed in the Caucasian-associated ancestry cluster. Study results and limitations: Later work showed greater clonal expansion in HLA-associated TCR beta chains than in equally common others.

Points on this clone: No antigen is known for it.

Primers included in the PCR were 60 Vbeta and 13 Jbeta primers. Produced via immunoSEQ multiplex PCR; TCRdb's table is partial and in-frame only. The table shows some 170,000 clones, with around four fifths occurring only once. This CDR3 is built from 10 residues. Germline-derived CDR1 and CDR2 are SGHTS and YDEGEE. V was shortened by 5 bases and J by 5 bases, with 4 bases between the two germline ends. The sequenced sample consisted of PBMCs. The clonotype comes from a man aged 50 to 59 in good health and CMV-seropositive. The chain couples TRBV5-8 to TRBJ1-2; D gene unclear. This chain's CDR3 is CASSQYGYTF. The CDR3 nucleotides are TGTGCCAGCAGTCAGTATGGCTACACCTTC.